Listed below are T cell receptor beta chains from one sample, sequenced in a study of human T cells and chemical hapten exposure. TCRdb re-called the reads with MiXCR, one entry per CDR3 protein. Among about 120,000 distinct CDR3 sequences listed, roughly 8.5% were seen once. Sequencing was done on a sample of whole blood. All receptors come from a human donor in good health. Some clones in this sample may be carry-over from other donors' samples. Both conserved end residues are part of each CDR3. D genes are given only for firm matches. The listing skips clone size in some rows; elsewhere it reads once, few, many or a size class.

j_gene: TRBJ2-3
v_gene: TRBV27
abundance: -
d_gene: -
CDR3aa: CASSSQTDTQYF
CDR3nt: TGTGCCAGCAGTTCTCAGACAGATACGCAGTATTTT

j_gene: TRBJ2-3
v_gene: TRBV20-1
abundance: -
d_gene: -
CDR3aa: CSARDGGKDTQYF
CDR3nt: TGCAGTGCTAGAGATGGAGGGAAAGATACGCAGTATTTT

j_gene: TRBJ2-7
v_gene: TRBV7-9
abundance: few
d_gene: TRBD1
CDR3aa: CASSDRDRGDYEQYF
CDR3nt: TGTGCCAGCAGCGACCGGGACAGGGGTGATTACGAGCAGTACTTC

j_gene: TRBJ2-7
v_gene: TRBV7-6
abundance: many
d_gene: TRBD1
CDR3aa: CASSLGTGSSYEQYF
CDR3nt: TGTGCCAGCAGCTTAGGGACAGGGAGTTCCTACGAGCAGTACTTC

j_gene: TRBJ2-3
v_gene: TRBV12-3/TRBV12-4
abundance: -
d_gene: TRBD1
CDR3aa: CASSSDRTGGDTQYF
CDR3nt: TGTGCCAGCAGTTCCGATCGGACAGGGGGAGATACGCAGTATTTT

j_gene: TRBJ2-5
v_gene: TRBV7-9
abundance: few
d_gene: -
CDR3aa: CASSLTARGRWTQYF
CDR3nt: TGTGCCAGCAGCTTAACGGCCAGGGGGAGGTGGACCCAGTACTTC

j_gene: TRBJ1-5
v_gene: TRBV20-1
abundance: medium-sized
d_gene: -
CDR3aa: CSASAGREYQPQHF
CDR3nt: TGCAGTGCTAGCGCAGGGCGAGAGTATCAGCCCCAGCATTTT

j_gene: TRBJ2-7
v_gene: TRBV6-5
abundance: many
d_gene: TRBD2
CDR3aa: CASSYSTSGSSYEQYF
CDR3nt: TGTGCCAGCAGTTACTCGACTAGCGGGAGCTCCTACGAGCAGTACTTC

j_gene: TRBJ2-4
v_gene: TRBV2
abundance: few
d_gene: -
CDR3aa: CASRDGTAKNIQYF
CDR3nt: TGTGCCAGCAGAGACGGGACAGCCAAAAACATTCAGTACTTC

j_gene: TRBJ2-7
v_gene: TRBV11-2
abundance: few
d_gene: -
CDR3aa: CASSSLRQDTIYEQYF
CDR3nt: TGTGCCAGCAGCTCCCTTCGACAGGATACGATTTACGAGCAGTACTTC

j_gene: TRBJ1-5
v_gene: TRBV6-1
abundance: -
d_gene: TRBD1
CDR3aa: CAITGTGTNQPQHF
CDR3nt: TGTGCCATCACCGGGACAGGGACCAATCAGCCCCAGCATTTT

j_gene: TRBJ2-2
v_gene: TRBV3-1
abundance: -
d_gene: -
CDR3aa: CASSQPPGPPNTGELFF
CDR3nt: TGTGCCAGCAGCCAACCTCCGGGACCGCCGAACACCGGGGAGCTGTTTTTT

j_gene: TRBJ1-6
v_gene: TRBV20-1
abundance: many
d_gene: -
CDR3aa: CSARDNMESSYNSPLHF
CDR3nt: TGCAGTGCTAGAGATAACATGGAGAGCTCCTATAATTCACCCCTCCACTTT

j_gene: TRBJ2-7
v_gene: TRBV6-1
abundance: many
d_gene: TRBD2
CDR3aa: CASTQRAAGGMEQYF
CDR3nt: TGTGCCAGCACCCAAAGGGCAGCGGGAGGAATGGAGCAGTACTTC

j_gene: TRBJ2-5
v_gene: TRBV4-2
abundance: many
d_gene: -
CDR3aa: CASSQDSGTSFEGTQYF
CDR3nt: TGTGCCAGCAGCCAAGATAGTGGGACATCGTTCGAAGGAACCCAGTACTTC

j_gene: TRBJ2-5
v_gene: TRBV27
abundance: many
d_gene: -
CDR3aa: CASSPLGGYQETQYF
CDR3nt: TGTGCCAGCAGCCCTCTAGGCGGATACCAAGAGACCCAGTACTTC

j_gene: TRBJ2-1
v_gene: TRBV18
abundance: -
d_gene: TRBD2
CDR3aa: CASSPRGLAGGGDNEQFF
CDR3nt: TGTGCCAGCTCACCGAGAGGGCTAGCGGGAGGAGGTGACAATGAGCAGTTCTTC

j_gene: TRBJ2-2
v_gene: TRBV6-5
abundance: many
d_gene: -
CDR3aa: CASSYAPAGELFF
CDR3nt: TGTGCCAGCAGTTACGCTCCAGCCGGGGAGCTGTTTTTT

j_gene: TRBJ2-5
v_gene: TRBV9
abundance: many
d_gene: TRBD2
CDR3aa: CASSARTSGGETQYF
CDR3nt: TGTGCCAGCAGCGCCCGGACTAGCGGAGGGGAGACCCAGTACTTC

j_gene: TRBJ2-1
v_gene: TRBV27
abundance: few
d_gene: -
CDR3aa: CASTPPGPDNEQFF
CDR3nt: TGTGCCAGCACCCCCCCGGGACCAGACAATGAGCAGTTCTTC

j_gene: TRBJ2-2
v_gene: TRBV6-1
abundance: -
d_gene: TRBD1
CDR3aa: CASIRSGGTVNTGELFF
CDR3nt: TGTGCCAGCATCCGCAGTGGTGGGACAGTGAACACCGGGGAGCTGTTTTTT

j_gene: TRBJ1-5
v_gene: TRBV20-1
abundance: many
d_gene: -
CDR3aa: CSARDNQGGMGQPQHF
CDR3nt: TGCAGTGCTAGAGATAACCAGGGAGGGATGGGTCAGCCCCAGCATTTT

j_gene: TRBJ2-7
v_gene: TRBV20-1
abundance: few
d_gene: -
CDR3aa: CSARDRGTDTSYEQYF
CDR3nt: TGCAGTGCTAGAGATCGGGGGACAGATACCTCCTACGAGCAGTACTTC

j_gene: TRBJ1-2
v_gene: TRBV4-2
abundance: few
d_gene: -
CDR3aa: CASSQDAGNYGYTF
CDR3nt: TGTGCCAGCAGCCAAGATGCGGGAAACTATGGCTACACCTTC

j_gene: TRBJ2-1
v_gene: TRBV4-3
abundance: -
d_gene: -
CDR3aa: CASSHRDEQFF
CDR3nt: TGCGCCAGCAGCCACCGCGATGAGCAGTTCTTC

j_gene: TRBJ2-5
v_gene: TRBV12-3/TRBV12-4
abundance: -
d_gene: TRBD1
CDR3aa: CASSTTGVQETQYF
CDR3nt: TGTGCCAGCAGTACAACAGGGGTGCAAGAGACCCAGTACTTC

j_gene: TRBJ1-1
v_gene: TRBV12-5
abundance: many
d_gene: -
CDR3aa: CASGSSNTEAFF
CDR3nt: TGTGCTAGTGGGTCCTCGAACACTGAAGCTTTCTTT

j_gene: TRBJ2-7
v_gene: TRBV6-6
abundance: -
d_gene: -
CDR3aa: CASSSFSQGPYEQYF
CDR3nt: TGTGCCAGCAGTTCATTTTCACAGGGCCCCTACGAGCAGTACTTC

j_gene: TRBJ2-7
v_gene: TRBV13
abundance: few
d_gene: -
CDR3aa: CASSLDRCEQYF
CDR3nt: TGTGCCAGCAGCTTAGACCGGTGCGAGCAGTACTTC

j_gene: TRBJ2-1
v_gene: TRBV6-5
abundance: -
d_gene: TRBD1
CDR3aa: CASSFPGQGSYNEQFF
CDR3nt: TGTGCCAGCAGTTTTCCGGGACAGGGGTCCTACAATGAGCAGTTCTTC

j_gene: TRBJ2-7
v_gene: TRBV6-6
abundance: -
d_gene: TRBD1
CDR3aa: CASTGPGQGSYEQYF
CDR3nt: TGTGCCAGCACCGGTCCGGGACAGGGTTCTTACGAGCAGTACTTC

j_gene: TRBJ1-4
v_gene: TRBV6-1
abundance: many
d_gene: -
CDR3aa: CASSEAGRVNEKLFF
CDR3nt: TGTGCCAGCAGTGAAGCGGGTAGGGTGAATGAAAAACTGTTTTTT

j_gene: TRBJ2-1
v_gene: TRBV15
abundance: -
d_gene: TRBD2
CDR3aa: CATSPGGYNEQFF
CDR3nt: TGTGCCACCAGCCCGGGGGGGTACAATGAGCAGTTCTTC

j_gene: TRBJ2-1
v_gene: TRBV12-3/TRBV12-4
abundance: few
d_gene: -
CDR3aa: CASSGDYDSYNEQFF
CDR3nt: TGTGCCAGCAGTGGCGACTATGACTCCTACAATGAGCAGTTCTTC

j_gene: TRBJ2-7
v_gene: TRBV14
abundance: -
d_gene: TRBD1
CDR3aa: CASSQAGQNYEQYF
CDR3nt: TGTGCCAGCAGCCAAGCGGGACAGAACTACGAGCAGTACTTC

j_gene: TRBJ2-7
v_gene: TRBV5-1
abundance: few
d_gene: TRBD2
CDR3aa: CASSLTTSGITYEQYF
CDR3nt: TGCGCCAGCAGCTTAACCACTAGCGGGATTACCTACGAGCAGTACTTC

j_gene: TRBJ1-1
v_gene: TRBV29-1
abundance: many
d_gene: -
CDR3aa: CSVAASTEAFF
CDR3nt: TGCAGCGTCGCCGCCAGCACTGAAGCTTTCTTT

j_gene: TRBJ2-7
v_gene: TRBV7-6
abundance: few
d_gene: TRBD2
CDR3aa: CASSLLGLAGAYEQYF
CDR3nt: TGTGCCAGCAGCCTCCTGGGACTAGCGGGAGCCTACGAGCAGTACTTC

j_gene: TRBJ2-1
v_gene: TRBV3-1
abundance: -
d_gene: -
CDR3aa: CASSQYGLRVEQFF
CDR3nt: TGTGCCAGCAGCCAATACGGGTTGAGAGTTGAGCAGTTCTTC

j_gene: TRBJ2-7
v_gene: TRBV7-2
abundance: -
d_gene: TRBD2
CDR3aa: CASSSSSGSYEQYF
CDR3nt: TGTGCCAGCAGCTCGTCTAGCGGCTCCTACGAGCAGTACTTC

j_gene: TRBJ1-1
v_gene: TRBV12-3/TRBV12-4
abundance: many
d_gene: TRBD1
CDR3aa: CASSLGPGGAWDTEAFF
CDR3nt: TGTGCCAGCAGTCTCGGGCCAGGGGGCGCCTGGGACACTGAAGCTTTCTTT

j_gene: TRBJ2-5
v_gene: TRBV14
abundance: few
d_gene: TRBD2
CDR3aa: CASSQGPRLAAKGETQYF
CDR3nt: TGTGCCAGCAGCCAAGGCCCCCGACTAGCGGCTAAGGGGGAGACCCAGTACTTC

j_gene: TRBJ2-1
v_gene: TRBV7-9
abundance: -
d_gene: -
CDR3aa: CASRNSATAGMGLRYNEQFF
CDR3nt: TGTGCCAGCAGAAATAGCGCGACAGCGGGTATGGGTCTAAGGTACAATGAGCAGTTCTTC

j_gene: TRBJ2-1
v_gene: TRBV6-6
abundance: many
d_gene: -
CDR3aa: CASSYSSARSEQFF
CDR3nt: TGTGCCAGCAGTTACTCGTCCGCTAGGAGTGAGCAGTTCTTC

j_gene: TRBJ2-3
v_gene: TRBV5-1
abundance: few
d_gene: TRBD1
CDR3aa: CASSLTGVGADTQYF
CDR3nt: TGCGCCAGCAGCTTGACAGGGGTAGGAGCAGATACGCAGTATTTT

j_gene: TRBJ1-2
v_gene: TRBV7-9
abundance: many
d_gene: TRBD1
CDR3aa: CASSLESGAGDSSNYGYTF
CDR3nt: TGTGCCAGCAGCTTAGAGTCGGGCGCAGGGGACAGTTCTAACTATGGCTACACCTTC